Presented here are 7 T cell receptor beta chains from one specimen sequenced in a study of Graves' ophthalmopathy and Graves' hyperthyroidism. TCR beta CDR3 regions were amplified from RNA transcripts. Second-round multiplex PCR came after first-round RT-PCR with HTBI primers. TCRdb used MiXCR to reprocess the multiplex PCR reads, holding one entry per CDR3 protein. The sample has approximately 500,000 distinct CDR3 sequences, approximately 15% seen once. The sequencing input was blood. The receptors were sampled from a woman younger than 45 with Graves' ophthalmopathy.

Only a few counts were recorded for this clonotype. The chain is built from TRBV12-3 or TRBV12-4 and TRBJ1-6; unclear D gene. V lost 3 bases and J lost 10, with 13 bases in between. The CDR3 is 14 amino acids. CDR3: CASSLVGYESPLHF. The CDR3 DNA is TGTGCCAGCAGTTTGGTAGGCTATGAGTCACCCCTCCACTTT.

This clonotype showed up just a few times. The CDR3 here is CASRPPGLGNTGELFF. CDR3 nucleotides: TGCGCCAGCAGACCACCGGGCCTGGGGAACACCGGGGAGCTGTTTTTT. This rearrangement joins TRBV5-1 to TRBJ2-2; D gene uncertain. The V end was cut by 5 bases, the J end by 1 base, with 15 bases between. Germline CDR1 SGHRS, CDR2 YFSETQ. The CDR3 runs to 16 residues.

The genes are TRBV30 and TRBJ2-2; TRBD1 is a possible D gene (5 bases). Trimming removed 0 bases from V and 5 bases from J, with 10 bases in between. The CDR3 runs to 14 residues. In germline, CDR1 is GTSNPN, CDR2 SVGIG (reference sequence). CDR3 nucleotides: TGTGCCTGGAGTGTACGTCAGGGTACCGGGGAGCTGTTTTTT. It is translated as CAWSVRQGTGELFF.

This clonotype has ten or more counts. The chain has TRBV7-9 and TRBJ2-5, with 7 positions matching TRBD2. This CDR3 is built from 14 residues. Germline-derived CDR1 and CDR2 are SEHNR and FQNEAQ (reference sequence). The V segment lost 0 bases and the J segment 3 bases; nucleotides outside the gene matches: 1. In DNA, the CDR3 is TGTGCCAGCAGCTTAGCGCGGGGGAAAGAGACCCAGTACTTC. This codes for CASSLARGKETQYF. The entire variable domain, with the rest obtained from reference TRBV7-9 and TRBJ2-5, is as follows: DTGVSQNPRHKITKRGQNVTFRCDPISEHNRLYWYRQTLGQGPEFLTYFQNEAQLEKSRLLSDRFSAERPKGSFSTLEIQRTEQGDSAMYLCASSLARGKETQYFGPGTRLLVL.

With regard to this clonotype: Germline and junction disagree at one end, which may indicate a read error. The V call is TRBV12-3 or TRBV12-4, the J call TRBJ2-5; 9 nucleotides align to TRBD2. CDR3 size: 15 residues. CDR3 region: CASSLQAGGGETQHF. CDR3 DNA sequence: TGCGCCAGCAGTTTACAAGCGGGGGGAGGTGAGACCCAGCACTTC.

This clonotype has just a few counts. The chain links TRBV5-6 to TRBJ1-5; TRBD1 matches 8 bases. The V segment lost 3 bases and the J segment 4 bases; nucleotides outside the gene matches: 6. This CDR3 contains 15 residues. Germline V CDR1 and CDR2: SGHDT, YYEEEE. CDR3 in amino acids: CASSSQTGVNQPQHF. The DNA for the CDR3 is TGTGCCAGCAGCTCCCAGACAGGGGTGAATCAGCCCCAGCATTTT. The full variable domain, rest sourced from reference TRBV5-6 and TRBJ1-5, is DAGVTQSPTHLIKTRGQQVTLRCSPKSGHDTVSWYQQALGQGPQFIFQYYEEEERQRGNFPDRFSGHQFPNYSSELNVNALLLGDSALYLCASSSQTGVNQPQHFGDGTRLSIL.

The table lists this clonotype with many counts. The chain couples TRBV29-1 to TRBJ1-2, with D unclear. This CDR3 has 9 residues. Germline-derived CDR1 and CDR2 are SQVTM and ANQGSEA. Trimming pared 7 bases from V and 4 bases from J, leaving 4 bases between. DNA for the CDR3: TGCAGCGGCACCTATGGCTACACCTTC. Its translation: CSGTYGYTF. The variable domain in full, with the rest retrieved from reference TRBV29-1 and TRBJ1-2, is SAVISQKPSRDICQRGTSLTIQCQVDSQVTMMFWYRQQPGQSLTLIATANQGSEATYESGFVIDKFPISRPNLTFSTLTVSNMSPEDSSIYLCSGTYGYTFGSGTRLTVV.